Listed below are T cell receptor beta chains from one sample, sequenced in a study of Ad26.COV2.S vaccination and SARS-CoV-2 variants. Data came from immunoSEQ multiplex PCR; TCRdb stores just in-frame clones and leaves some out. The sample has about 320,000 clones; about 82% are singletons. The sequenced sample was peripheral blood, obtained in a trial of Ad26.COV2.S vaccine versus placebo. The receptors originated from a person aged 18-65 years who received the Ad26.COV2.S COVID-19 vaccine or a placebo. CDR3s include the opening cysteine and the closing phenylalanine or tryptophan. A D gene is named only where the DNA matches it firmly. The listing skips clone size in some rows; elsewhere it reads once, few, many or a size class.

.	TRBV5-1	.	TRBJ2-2	CASSLSGNSPGELFF	TGCGCCAGCAGCTTATCGGGGAATTCTCCCGGGGAGCTGTTTTTT
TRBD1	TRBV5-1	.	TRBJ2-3	CASRLPGTGGSDTQYF	TGCGCCAGCAGGCTTCCCGGGACAGGGGGCTCAGATACGCAGTATTTT
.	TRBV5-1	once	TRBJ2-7	CASSLGPGSSYEQYF	TGCGCCAGCAGCTTGGGGCCAGGGAGCTCCTACGAGCAGTACTTC
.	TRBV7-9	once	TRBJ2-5	CASSLLAYQETQYF	TGTGCCAGCAGCTTATTGGCGTACCAAGAGACCCAGTACTTC
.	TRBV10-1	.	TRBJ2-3	CASYSTGAAADTQYF	TGCGCCAGCTATTCCACGGGGGCCGCCGCAGATACGCAGTATTTT
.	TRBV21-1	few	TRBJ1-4	CASSKGRGTNEKLFF	TGTGCCAGCAGCAAGGGACGGGGAACTAATGAAAAACTGTTTTTT
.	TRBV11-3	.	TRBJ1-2	CASSLRVPYGYTF	TGTGCCAGCAGCTTACGAGTTCCCTATGGCTACACCTTC
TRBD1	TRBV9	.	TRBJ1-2	CASSGPTGDYGYTF	TGTGCCAGCAGCGGTCCGACAGGGGACTATGGCTACACCTTC
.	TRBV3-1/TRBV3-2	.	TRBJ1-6	CASSLLGVSPLHF	TGTGCCAGCAGCCTTCTAGGGGTTTCACCCCTCCACTTT
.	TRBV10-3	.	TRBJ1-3	CAISPHRAGSGNTIYF	TGTGCCATCAGTCCACACCGGGCCGGCTCTGGAAACACCATATATTTT
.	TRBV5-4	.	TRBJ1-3	CASSRDASSGNTIYF	TGTGCCAGCAGCCGGGACGCCAGCTCTGGAAACACCATATATTTT
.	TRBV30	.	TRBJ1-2	CAWSVMADYGYTF	TGTGCCTGGAGTGTAATGGCAGACTATGGCTACACCTTC
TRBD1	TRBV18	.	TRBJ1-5	CASSEGTGSQPQHF	TGTGCCAGCTCCGAAGGGACAGGGAGTCAGCCCCAGCATTTT
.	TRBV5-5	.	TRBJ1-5	CASSVSIRSNQPQHF	TGTGCCAGCAGCGTCTCGATTCGCTCCAATCAGCCCCAGCATTTT
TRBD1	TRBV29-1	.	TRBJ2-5	CSVHRGMEKTQYF	TGCAGCGTGCACAGGGGAATGGAGAAGACCCAGTACTTC
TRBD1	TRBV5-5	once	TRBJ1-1	CASSWDRGLAEAFF	TGTGCCAGCAGCTGGGACAGGGGACTCGCTGAAGCTTTCTTT
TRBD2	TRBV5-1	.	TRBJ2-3	CASSPAWTSPDTQYF	TGCGCCAGCAGCCCCGCCTGGACTAGCCCAGATACGCAGTATTTT
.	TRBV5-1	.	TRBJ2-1	CASSLGGGQKAFF	TGCGCCAGCAGCTTGGGAGGGGGGCAGAAAGCGTTCTTC
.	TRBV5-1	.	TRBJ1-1	CASSLNQGFGTEAFF	TGCGCCAGCAGCTTAAATCAGGGTTTTGGGACTGAAGCTTTCTTT
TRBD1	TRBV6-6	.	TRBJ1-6	CASRGDRENSPLHF	TGTGCCAGCAGGGGGGACAGGGAAAATTCACCCCTCCACTTT
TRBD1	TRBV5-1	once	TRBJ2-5	CASSLVDRDQETQYF	TGCGCCAGCAGCTTGGTGGACAGGGACCAAGAGACCCAGTACTTC
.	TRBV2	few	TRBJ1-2	CASSERENYGYTF	TGTGCCAGCAGTGAGCGAGAAAACTATGGCTACACCTTC
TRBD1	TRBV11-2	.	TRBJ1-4	CASSRTGGFAEKLFF	TGTGCCAGCAGCCGGACAGGGGGGTTTGCTGAAAAACTGTTTTTT
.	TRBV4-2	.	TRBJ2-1	CASSPRSAGWNEQFF	TGTGCCAGCAGCCCGCGGTCCGCGGGGTGGAATGAGCAGTTCTTC
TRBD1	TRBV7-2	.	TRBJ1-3	CASSLGRTGVGNTIYF	TGTGCCAGCAGCTTAGGACGGACAGGGGTTGGAAACACCATATATTTT
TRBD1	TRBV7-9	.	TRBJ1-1	CASSAYRGRDTEAFF	TGTGCCAGCAGCGCTTACAGGGGGCGGGACACTGAAGCTTTCTTT
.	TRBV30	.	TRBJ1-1	CAWSGVYTEAFF	TGTGCCTGGAGTGGGGTTTACACTGAAGCTTTCTTT
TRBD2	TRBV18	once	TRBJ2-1	CASSGTSDNEQFF	TGTGCCAGCTCCGGGACTAGCGACAATGAGCAGTTCTTC
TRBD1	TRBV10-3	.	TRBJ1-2	CARATGTNYGYTF	TGTGCCAGGGCGACAGGGACTAACTATGGCTACACCTTC
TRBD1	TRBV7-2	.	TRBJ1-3	CASSATGTGNTIYF	TGTGCCAGCAGCGCGACAGGGACTGGAAACACCATATATTTT
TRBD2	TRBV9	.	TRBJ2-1	CASSPRLARSYNEQFF	TGTGCCAGCAGCCCAAGACTAGCGAGGTCCTACAATGAGCAGTTCTTC
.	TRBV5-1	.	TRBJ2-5	CASSSSGEETQYF	TGCGCCAGCAGCTCCTCCGGGGAAGAGACCCAGTACTTC
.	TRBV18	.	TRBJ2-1	CASSPRVAVTHNEQFF	TGTGCCAGCTCACCAAGGGTAGCGGTAACCCACAATGAGCAGTTCTTC
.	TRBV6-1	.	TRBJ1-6	CASNGGDNSPLHF	TGTGCCAGCAATGGGGGGGACAATTCACCCCTCCACTTT
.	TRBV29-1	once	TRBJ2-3	CSVEDLEGTSSTDTQYF	TGCAGCGTTGAAGATCTTGAGGGGACGAGCAGCACAGATACGCAGTATTTT
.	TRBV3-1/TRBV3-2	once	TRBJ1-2	CASSHHGRDQGGYTF	TGTGCCAGCAGCCACCACGGACGGGACCAAGGAGGCTACACCTTC
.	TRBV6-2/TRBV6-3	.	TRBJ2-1	CASSPGGGRSYNEQFF	TGTGCCAGCAGTCCGGGAGGGGGCCGCTCCTACAATGAGCAGTTCTTC
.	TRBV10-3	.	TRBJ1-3	CAISENGYGNTIYF	TGTGCCATCAGTGAAAACGGTTATGGAAACACCATATATTTT
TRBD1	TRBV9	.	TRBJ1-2	CASSGDRAIYGYTF	TGTGCCAGCAGCGGGGACAGGGCAATCTATGGCTACACCTTC
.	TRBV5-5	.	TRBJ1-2	CASSLEQLSFYGYTF	TGTGCCAGCAGCTTGGAACAGCTTTCCTTCTATGGCTACACCTTC
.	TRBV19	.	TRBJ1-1	CASSILQGRNTEAFF	TGTGCCAGTAGTATCTTGCAGGGGAGGAACACTGAAGCTTTCTTT
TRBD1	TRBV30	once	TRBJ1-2	CAWIEAGRGVYGYTF	TGTGCCTGGATTGAGGCTGGCAGGGGGGTCTATGGCTACACCTTC
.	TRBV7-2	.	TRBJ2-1	CASSLGREYNEQFF	TGTGCCAGCAGCTTGGGCAGGGAATACAATGAGCAGTTCTTC
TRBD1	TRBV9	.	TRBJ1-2	CASSRPTGSYGYTF	TGTGCCAGCAGCCGTCCGACAGGGTCCTATGGCTACACCTTC
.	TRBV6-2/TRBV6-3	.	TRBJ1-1	CASSYYSSPTTEAFF	TGTGCCAGCAGTTACTATAGCAGCCCGACCACTGAAGCTTTCTTT
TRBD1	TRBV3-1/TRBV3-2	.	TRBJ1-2	CASSQQPGQVYGYTF	TGTGCCAGCAGCCAACAACCGGGACAGGTCTATGGCTACACCTTC
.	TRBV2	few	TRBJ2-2	CASSVGATGELFF	TGTGCCAGCAGTGTCGGAGCAACCGGGGAGCTGTTTTTT
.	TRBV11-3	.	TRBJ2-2	CASSRLRTGELFF	TGTGCCAGCAGCAGGCTTAGAACCGGGGAGCTGTTTTTT
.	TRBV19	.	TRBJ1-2	CASSIIMANYGYTF	TGTGCCAGTAGTATTATCATGGCTAACTATGGCTACACCTTC
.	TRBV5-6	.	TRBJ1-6	CASSLGQVRGSPLHF	TGTGCCAGCAGCTTGGGGCAGGTGAGGGGTTCACCCCTCCACTTT
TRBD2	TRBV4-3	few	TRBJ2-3	CASSTGTSVLTDTQYF	TGCGCCAGCAGCACCGGGACTAGCGTACTCACAGATACGCAGTATTTT
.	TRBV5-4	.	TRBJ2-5	CASSLPGALRETQYF	TGTGCCAGCAGCTTACCTGGGGCCCTTCGGGAGACCCAGTACTTC